The clone carrying this T cell receptor (beta chain) turned up a few times. This entry belongs to a study of metastatic and nonmetastatic thyroid tumors. No patient had received any treatment before thyroid surgery. This CDR3 has 12 residues. The germline V gene has CDR1 SNHLY and CDR2 FYNNEI. J gave up 9 bases and V 1 base, and 0 bases lay outside the gene matches. TCRdb reprocessed the PCR reads via MiXCR. The sample records 14,000 to 15,000 clones, 3% to 4.5% being singletons. The clonotype originates from a female donor with papillary thyroid cancer or a benign thyroid nodule (not recorded which). Some clones in this sample may be carry-over from other donors' samples. This chain joins TRBV2 and TRBJ2-1, with 7 bases fitting TRBD2. The sequenced material came from tumor tissue. The CDR3 reads CASSEGGGEQFF. Here the CDR3 DNA reads TGTGCCAGCAGTGAAGGGGGGGGTGAGCAGTTCTTC.